Following are 6 T cell receptor beta chains from one sample sequenced in a study of OX40 agonist ivuxolimab in advanced cancers. The table came from immunoSEQ multiplex PCR; TCRdb's copy has only in-frame clones and leaves some out. The sample gives more than 50,000 clones, 75% to 90% of which show up once; under 4.5% is in the top ten. This specimen consisted of CD4+ or CD8+ T cells sorted from blood, obtained in a trial of the OX40 agonist ivuxolimab. The origin of the receptors is an adult with an advanced solid tumor such as melanoma, head and neck, liver or kidney cancer.

This chain uses TRBV6-5 with TRBJ2-5, with a tentative D call TRBD1 (6 bases). The CDR3 totals 15 residues. V was pared by 0 bases and J by 5 bases, with 13 bases between. Germline CDR1 is MNHEY and CDR2 is SVGAGI. The CDR3 DNA is TGTGCCAGCAGTTACTCGGGGGCAAGAAGGGAGACCCAGTACTTC. It codes for CASSYSGARRETQYF.

Here the CDR3 DNA reads TGCGCCAGCAGTGAGCCGACGAAGAGCGACAATCAGCCCCAGCATTTT. Its translation is CASSEPTKSDNQPQHF. The genes are TRBV10-1 and TRBJ1-5; D is unclear. Trimming removed 2 bases from V and 3 bases from J, with 14 bases in between. The germline V gene has CDR1 WNHNN and CDR2 SYGVQD (reference sequence). This CDR3 comprises 16 residues.

This clone was seen once. This chain joins TRBV6-1 and TRBJ2-7, with D unresolved. This CDR3 has 14 amino acids. Between the trimmed V and J ends, which lost 6 bases and 1 base, there was a span of 13 bases. Germline CDR1 is MNHNS and CDR2 is SASEGT. CDR3 loop: CASSPSRRSYEQYF. CDR3 in DNA: TGTGCCAGCAGCCCGTCCAGGAGATCCTACGAGCAGTACTTC.

J is TRBJ2-3 and V is TRBV9; 9 bases line up with TRBD1. The germline V gene encodes CDR1 SGDLS and CDR2 YYNGEE. CDR3 length: 20 amino acids. J gave up 4 bases and V 3 bases, and 21 bases lay outside the gene matches. The CDR3 DNA reads as TGTGCCAGCAGCGCCCTCGGGGCCCATGCGGGGACAGGGAACCCAGATACGCAGTATTTT. Its translation: CASSALGAHAGTGNPDTQYF.

V gene TRBV28 combines with J gene TRBJ1-2; no clear D gene. V was trimmed by 4 bases and J by 8 bases, leaving 11 bases between them. The length of the CDR3 is 12 residues. Germline V gene lookup returns CDR1 MDHEN and CDR2 SYDVKM. The CDR3 sequence is CASSSRLGGYTF. For the CDR3, the DNA is TGTGCCAGCAGTTCCCGGTTGGGGGGCTACACCTTC.

This clone appeared once. V usage is TRBV6-1 and J usage is TRBJ1-1, with TRBD1 identical over 11 bases. Germline V gene sequence: CDR1 MNHNS, CDR2 SASEGT. The CDR3 sequence is 15 residues long. The junction had 7 bases not matched to a gene; V was cut back by 3 bases and J by 7 bases. As DNA, the CDR3 is TGTGCCAGCAGTGATACCGGGACAGGGGGGAATGAAGCTTTCTTT. It encodes CASSDTGTGGNEAFF.